The 5 T cell receptor beta chains in this list originate from one sample, sequenced in a study of memory CD4+ T cells and cytomegalovirus serostatus (dated by TCRdb to the late 2010s). A FACSAria II was used to sort memory CD4+ T cells, defined as single viable CD3+CD4+CD8-CD45RO+ cells. Libraries were constructed by the immunoSEQ multiplex PCR assay. TCRdb took over this immuneACCESS table, retaining in-frame rearrangements with V and J assigned. Such tables are incomplete; in checked studies, under half of the missing clones stem from an unresolved V gene, and the remainder is unexplained. In this sample the table shows fewer than 90,000 clones, roughly three quarters of which occur a single time. The ten top clones hold just over 2.5% of the sample. Sample: memory CD4+ T cells from blood. Receptors were obtained from an adult in good health and CMV-seropositive.

For the CDR3, the DNA is TGCAGTGCTAGTCATCCCTGGGCCCAGTACTTC. Its protein is CSASHPWAQYF. This sequence joins TRBV20-1 and TRBJ2-5; no reliable D call. Between the trimmed V and J ends, which lost 3 bases and 9 bases, there was a span of 11 bases. CDR3 length equals 11 residues. Germline CDR1 reads DFQATT; CDR2 reads SNEGSKA (reference sequence).

The rearrangement joins TRBV5-4 to TRBJ1-2; the D gene is possibly TRBD1 (6 bases). The CDR3 extends over 16 amino acids. Trimming took off 0 bases at V and 8 bases at J, with 20 bases between the two ends. In germline, CDR1 is SGHNT, CDR2 YYREEE (reference sequence). The CDR3 sequence: CASSLDRDPSSSGYTF. The CDR3 bases are TGTGCCAGCAGCTTGGACAGGGACCCTTCATCGTCAGGCTACACCTTC. The full variable domain, its missing parts supplied by reference TRBV5-4 and TRBJ1-2, is ETGVTQSPTHLIKTRGQQVTLRCSSQSGHNTVSWYQQALGQGPQFIFQYYREEENGRGNFPPRFSGLQFPNYSSELNVNALELDDSALYLCASSLDRDPSSSGYTFGSGTRLTVV.

The gene calls are TRBV30 and TRBJ1-6; D not resolved. This CDR3 region has 13 residues. V was shortened by 3 bases and J by 10 bases, with 13 bases between the two germline ends. Germline V lookup: CDR1 GTSNPN, CDR2 SVGIG (reference sequence). The CDR3: CAWRLGQSSPLHF. CDR3 sequence (DNA): TGTGCCTGGAGGCTTGGCCAAAGCTCACCCCTCCACTTT.

Here the CDR3 DNA reads TGTGCCACCAGCAGAGATCGGACAGGGGGGAGTTCACCCCTCCACTTT. Translated: CATSRDRTGGSSPLHF. The chain is built from TRBV15 and TRBJ1-6; TRBD1 matches at 10 bases. CDR1 is LNHNV, CDR2 YYDKDF, per germline (reference sequence). The J segment lost 9 bases and the V segment lost 0 bases, leaving 5 bases of the junction unmatched. CDR3 length: 16 amino acids.

The rearrangement joins TRBV7-2 to TRBJ2-3; TRBD2 matches at 7 bases. J was trimmed by 5 bases and V by 4 bases; bases with no gene match: 9. The V gene's germline CDR1 is SGHTA and CDR2 FQGNSA. The CDR3 length is 15 residues. CDR3 loop: CASSSLAGEVDTQYF. In DNA form, the CDR3 reads TGTGCCAGCAGCTCCTTGGCGGGGGAGGTAGATACGCAGTATTTT.